These T cell receptor beta chains were read from a single sample in a study of STAT5B mutations in CD4+ large granular lymphocyte leukemia. This table comes from immunoSEQ multiplex PCR, and its TCRdb copy is limited to in-frame clones, with some not included. The profile covers more than 7,500 clones, with about four fifths appearing a single time and around 75% taken by the ten largest. The sample comprised PBMCs. These receptors all stem from a man between 60 and 75 years old with CD4+ T-cell large granular lymphocyte leukemia. CDR3s include the opening cysteine and the closing phenylalanine or tryptophan. A D gene is named only where the DNA matches it firmly. The size field is filled for only some rows; it gives once, few, many or a size class.

d_call	v_call	j_call	cdr3_length	clone_size	cdr3_aa	cdr3_nt
NA	TRBV10-3	TRBJ2-7	11	few	CAISAGSEQYF	TGTGCCATCAGTGCAGGGAGCGAGCAGTACTTC
NA	TRBV5-1	TRBJ1-1	12	NA	CASRYSDTEAFF	TGCGCCAGCAGATACTCGGACACTGAAGCTTTCTTT
NA	TRBV7-9	TRBJ2-3	14	NA	CASTQSLDVNTQYF	TGTGCCAGCACCCAAAGCCTAGACGTCAATACGCAGTATTTT
TRBD1	TRBV19	TRBJ2-7	14	NA	CASSVRDRSYEQYF	TGTGCCAGTAGTGTCCGGGACAGGTCTTACGAGCAGTACTTC
NA	TRBV7-2	TRBJ1-2	12	NA	CASSSTGTQYTF	TGTGCCAGCAGCTCAACCGGGACACAGTACACCTTC
NA	TRBV7-9	TRBJ2-1	18	NA	CASSALGGFAYLSNEQFF	TGTGCCAGCAGCGCTCTGGGGGGTTTCGCGTACCTATCCAATGAGCAGTTCTTC
NA	TRBV6-5	TRBJ1-5	13	NA	CASSWNSNQPQHF	TGTGCCAGCAGTTGGAACAGCAATCAGCCCCAGCATTTT
NA	TRBV30	TRBJ1-2	16	NA	CAWSAMSGTSGYGYTF	TGTGCCTGGAGTGCTATGTCCGGGACCTCCGGGTATGGCTACACCTTC
NA	TRBV7-2	TRBJ1-2	12	NA	CASSLEGYGYTF	TGTGCCAGCAGCTTAGAGGGGTATGGCTACACCTTC
NA	TRBV19	TRBJ1-1	12	few	CASGVLGTEAFF	TGTGCCAGTGGTGTACTGGGGACTGAAGCTTTCTTT
NA	TRBV5-1	TRBJ2-5	16	NA	CASSPGLLPYQETQYF	TGCGCCAGCAGCCCCGGACTCCTGCCGTACCAAGAGACCCAGTACTTC
NA	TRBV7-2	TRBJ1-2	15	NA	CASSLDISGGEGYTF	TGTGCCAGCAGCCTAGACATCTCGGGGGGAGAAGGCTACACCTTC
NA	TRBV6-4	TRBJ1-1	14	NA	CASSDSSENTEAFF	TGTGCCAGCAGTGACTCATCCGAGAACACTGAAGCTTTCTTT
NA	TRBV30	TRBJ2-1	15	NA	CAWSVPGSSYNEQFF	TGTGCCTGGAGTGTACCAGGGAGCTCCTACAATGAGCAGTTCTTC
TRBD2	TRBV7-3	TRBJ2-3	17	NA	CASSSNVAGGRSDTQYF	TGTGCCAGCAGCTCGAACGTAGCGGGAGGTCGATCAGATACGCAGTATTTT